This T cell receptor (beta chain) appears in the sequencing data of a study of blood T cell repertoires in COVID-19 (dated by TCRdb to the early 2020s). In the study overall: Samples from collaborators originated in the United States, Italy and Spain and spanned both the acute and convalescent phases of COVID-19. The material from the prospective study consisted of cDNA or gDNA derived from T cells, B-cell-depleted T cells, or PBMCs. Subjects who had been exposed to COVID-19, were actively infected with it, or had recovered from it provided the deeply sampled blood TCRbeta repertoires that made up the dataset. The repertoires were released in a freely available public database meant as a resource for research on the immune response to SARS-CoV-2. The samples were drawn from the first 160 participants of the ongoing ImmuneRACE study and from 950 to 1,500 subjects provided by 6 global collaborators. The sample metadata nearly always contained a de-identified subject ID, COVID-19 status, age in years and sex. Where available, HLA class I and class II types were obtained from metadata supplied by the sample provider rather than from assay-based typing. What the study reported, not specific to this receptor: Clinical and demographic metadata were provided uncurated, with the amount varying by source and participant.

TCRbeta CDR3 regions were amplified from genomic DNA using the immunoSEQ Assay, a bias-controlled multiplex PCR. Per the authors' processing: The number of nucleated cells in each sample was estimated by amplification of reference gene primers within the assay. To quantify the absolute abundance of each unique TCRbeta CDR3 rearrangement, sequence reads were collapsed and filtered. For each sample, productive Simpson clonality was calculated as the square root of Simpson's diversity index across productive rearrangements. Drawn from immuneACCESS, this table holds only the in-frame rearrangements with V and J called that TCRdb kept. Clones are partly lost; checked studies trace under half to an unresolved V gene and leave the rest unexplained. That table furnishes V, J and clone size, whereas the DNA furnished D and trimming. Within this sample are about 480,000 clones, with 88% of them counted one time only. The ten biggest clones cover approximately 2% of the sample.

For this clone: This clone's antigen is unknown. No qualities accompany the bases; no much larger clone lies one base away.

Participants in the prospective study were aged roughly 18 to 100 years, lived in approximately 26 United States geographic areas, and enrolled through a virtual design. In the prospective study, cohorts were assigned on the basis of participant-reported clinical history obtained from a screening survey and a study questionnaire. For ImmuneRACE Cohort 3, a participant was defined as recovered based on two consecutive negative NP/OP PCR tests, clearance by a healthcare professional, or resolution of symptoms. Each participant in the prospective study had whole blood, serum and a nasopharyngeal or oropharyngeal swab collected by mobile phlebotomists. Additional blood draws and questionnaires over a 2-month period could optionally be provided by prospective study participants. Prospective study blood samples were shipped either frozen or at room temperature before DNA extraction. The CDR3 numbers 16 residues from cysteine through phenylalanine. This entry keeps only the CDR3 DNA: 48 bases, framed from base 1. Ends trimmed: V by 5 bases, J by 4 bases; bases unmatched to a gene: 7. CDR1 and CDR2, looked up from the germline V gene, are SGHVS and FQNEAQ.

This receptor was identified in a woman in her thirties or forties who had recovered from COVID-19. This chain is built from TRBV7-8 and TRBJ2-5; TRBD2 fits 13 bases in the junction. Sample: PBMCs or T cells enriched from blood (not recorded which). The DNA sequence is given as TGTGCCAGCAGCCATGGACTAGCGGGAGCTTTAGAGACCCAGTACTTC. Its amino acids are CASSHGLAGALETQYF.